This T cell receptor (beta chain) appears in the sequencing data of a study of early T cells in non-severe SARS-CoV-2 infection. Whole-study context: Unsorted whole-blood RNA was sequenced in bulk, leaving chains unpaired. Whole-study results and caveats: Reliance on VDJdb matching favored anti-spike CD8 responses; private and CD4 specificities were missed.

TCRdb ran MiXCR on the 5' RACE reads and lists one entry per CDR3 protein. The sample contains more than 90,000 distinct CDR3 sequences, around 14% of which appear only once. This clonotype was seen a handful of times. Its antigen is as yet unknown. Germline loops: CDR1 MNHEY, CDR2 SMNVEV (reference sequence). The CDR3 length is 15 residues. The V and J ends lost 2 bases and 4 bases respectively, with 12 bases between them. V and J are TRBV27 and TRBJ2-1; D may be TRBD1 (5 bases). The TCR sequence derives from an adult who was a healthcare worker with PCR-confirmed SARS-CoV-2 infection or an uninfected control (not recorded which). The sample comprised whole blood. The CDR3 sequence is CASSLGAGLYNEQFF. CDR3 DNA: TGTGCCAGCAGTTTAGGGGCAGGGCTATACAATGAGCAGTTCTTC.